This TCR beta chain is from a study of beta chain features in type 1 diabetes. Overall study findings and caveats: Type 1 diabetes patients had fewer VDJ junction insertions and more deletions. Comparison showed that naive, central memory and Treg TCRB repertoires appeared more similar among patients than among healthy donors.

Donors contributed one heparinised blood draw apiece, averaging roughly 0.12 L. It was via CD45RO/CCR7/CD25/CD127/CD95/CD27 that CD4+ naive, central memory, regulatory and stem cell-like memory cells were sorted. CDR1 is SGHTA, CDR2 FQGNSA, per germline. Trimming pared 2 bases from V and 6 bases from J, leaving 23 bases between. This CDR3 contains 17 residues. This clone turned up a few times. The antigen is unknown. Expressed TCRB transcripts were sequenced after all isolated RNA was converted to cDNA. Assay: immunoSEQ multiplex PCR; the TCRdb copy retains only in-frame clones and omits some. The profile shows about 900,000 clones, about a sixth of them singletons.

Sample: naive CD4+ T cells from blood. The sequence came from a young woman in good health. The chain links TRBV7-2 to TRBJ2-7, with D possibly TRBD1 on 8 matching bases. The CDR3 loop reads CASSLFTGGGMVVEQYF. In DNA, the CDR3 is TGTGCCAGCAGCTTATTCACAGGGGGAGGGATGGTAGTCGAGCAGTACTTC. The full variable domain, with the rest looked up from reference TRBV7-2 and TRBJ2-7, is GAGVSQSPSNKVTEKGKDVELRCDPISGHTALYWYRQSLGQGLEFLIYFQGNSAPDKSGLPSDRFSAERTGGSVSTLTIQRTQQEDSAVYLCASSLFTGGGMVVEQYFGPGTRLTVT.